A single sample is the source of the 2 T cell receptor beta chains below, sequenced in a study of blood T cell repertoires in COVID-19. Generated by immunoSEQ multiplex PCR, the TCRdb table keeps only in-frame clones and is missing some. The table lists under 200,000 clones, about three quarters of them singletons, with around 2.7% in the top ten. The sample was peripheral blood. The receptors were gathered from a man aged 70 or older with acute or convalescent COVID-19.

V gene TRBV28 combines with J gene TRBJ1-5; D not certain. V was pared by 6 bases and J by 7 bases, with 16 bases between. CDR1 is MDHEN, CDR2 SYDVKM, per germline. The CDR3 spans 14 residues. CDR3 region: CASRRLRGGQPQHF. The CDR3 DNA reads TGTGCCAGCAGACGCCTCCGGGGTGGGCAGCCCCAGCATTTT. The full variable domain, its missing parts supplied by reference TRBV28 and TRBJ1-5, is DVKVTQSSRYLVKRTGEKVFLECVQDMDHENMFWYRQDPGLGLRLIYFSYDVKMKEKGDIPEGYSVSREKKERFSLILESASTNQTSMYLCASRRLRGGQPQHFGDGTRLSIL.

The V call is TRBV19, the J call TRBJ1-6; D possibly corresponds to TRBD1 (5 bases). Trimming took 3 bases from V and 6 from J, leaving 12 bases between them. Per germline, CDR1 LNHDA and CDR2 SQIVND (reference sequence). The CDR3 is 15 amino acids. CDR3 in DNA: TGTGCCAGTAGTATTAGGGGTCTGGCTAATTCACCCCTCCACTTT. It is translated as CASSIRGLANSPLHF.